This T cell receptor beta chain was captured in a study of blood T cells in healthy people across ages. A J-beta primer mix and a sample-barcoded 5' primer were used in a second PCR of roughly 7 to 12 cycles. TCRdb called the 5' RACE reads again in MiXCR, with one record for every CDR3 protein. The sample lists 500,000 to 650,000 distinct CDR3 sequences, around a quarter seen once, with 3% to 4% in the top ten. The ends were cut back, 1 base at V and 3 bases at J, with 13 bases in the middle. The germline CDR1 and CDR2 sequences are LGHNA and YNFKEQ. The CDR3 contains 15 residues. Findings and limits, study-wide: More naive CD4+ cells and higher diversity were found in long-lived than in aged donors. Older age went with lower TCR beta diversity per million T cells, in a roughly linear way.

This clonotype was observed a few times. The antigen is unknown. The sample also formed part of further work on T cells of mothers and their children. That paper adds: Material was donated by three healthy Caucasian mothers and their six children. Each mother yielded more than 9.5 million TCR beta CDR3 reads. Each child yielded some 3 million reads.

This TCR was recovered from a boy aged 2 to 10 in good health. Sequencing used blood. V and J are TRBV4-2 and TRBJ2-7, with D tentatively TRBD2 (6 bases). The CDR3: CASSQGGDGYYEQYF. CDR3 DNA sequence: TGTGCCAGCAGCCAAGGGGGGGACGGATACTACGAGCAGTACTTC.